What follows is one T cell receptor beta chain and its context. Its specificity is not known. This entry is derived from a study of T cell responses to AZD1222 COVID-19 vaccine. Study-level findings and limits: Most donors were white British and more were female, and clonal diversity was possibly underestimated.

The assay was immunoSEQ multiplex PCR, and TCRdb's table has in-frame clones only and misses some. Of approximately 150,000 clones in the sample, 91% are singletons; the top ten hold approximately 3.6%. With 1 base clipped from V and 5 bases from J, the junction kept 13 bases outside the gene matches. Germline CDR1 and CDR2: LNHNV and YYDKDF (reference sequence). This CDR3 has 18 residues. Material: peripheral blood, obtained 28 days after the second AZD1222 dose. The receptor was derived from an adult who received the AZD1222 COVID-19 vaccine. The chain is built from TRBV15 and TRBJ2-3; 9 bases are a match to TRBD2. The CDR3: CATSRGGKSSGIGDTQYF. Written as DNA, the CDR3 is TGTGCCACCAGCAGAGGCGGCAAGTCTAGCGGGATCGGAGATACGCAGTATTTT.